In this sample, the clone carrying this T cell receptor beta chain turned up a few times. Its antigen is as yet unknown. Time point: persistent/refractory GD, antithyroid drugs over 5 years with positive TRAb. From PBMCs, RNA was extracted and then used to make the TCR library. An endocrinology department in Xi'an, China, supplied the patients. This sample stems from a study of regulatory T cells in long-lasting Graves disease. On the study more broadly: Disease was considered persistent Graves' disease after over 5 years of antithyroid drugs (with positive TSH receptor antibodies). Regarding the study as a whole: Persistent Graves' disease cases displayed lower TCR diversity than newly diagnosed ones.

Arm-PCR with iRepertoire HTBI primers amplified the CDR3 regions for these TCR beta libraries. Study processing details: The study identified 60 to 65 TRBV and approximately 14 TRBJ segments across samples. MiXCR, applied by TCRdb to the multiplex PCR reads, yields one record per CDR3 protein. None of the V and J calls come from the authors' own analysis; TCRdb made them. Here the sample spans some 470,000 distinct CDR3 sequences, roughly 21% being singletons. CDR3 length equals 12 residues. V was shortened by 8 bases and J by 10 bases, with 20 bases between the two germline ends. Germline-derived CDR1 and CDR2 are GTSNPN and SVGIG (reference sequence).

Sequencing was performed on peripheral blood mononuclear cells (PBMCs), taken when the disease was refractory, from a patient treated with antithyroid drugs. The clonotype was recovered from a female donor with Graves disease. J is TRBJ1-2 and V is TRBV30; tentative D call: TRBD1 (5 bases). This CDR3 is CARTRGSLFYTF. The CDR3 DNA follows: TGTGCCCGGACCCGGGGGAGTCTTTTCTACACCTTC. The full variable domain, with the rest looked up from reference TRBV30 and TRBJ1-2, is SQTIHQWPATLVQPVGSPLSLECTVEGTSNPNLYWYRQAAGRGLQLLFYSVGIGQISSEVPQNLSASRPQDRQFILSSKKLLLSDSGFYLCARTRGSLFYTFGSGTRLTVV.